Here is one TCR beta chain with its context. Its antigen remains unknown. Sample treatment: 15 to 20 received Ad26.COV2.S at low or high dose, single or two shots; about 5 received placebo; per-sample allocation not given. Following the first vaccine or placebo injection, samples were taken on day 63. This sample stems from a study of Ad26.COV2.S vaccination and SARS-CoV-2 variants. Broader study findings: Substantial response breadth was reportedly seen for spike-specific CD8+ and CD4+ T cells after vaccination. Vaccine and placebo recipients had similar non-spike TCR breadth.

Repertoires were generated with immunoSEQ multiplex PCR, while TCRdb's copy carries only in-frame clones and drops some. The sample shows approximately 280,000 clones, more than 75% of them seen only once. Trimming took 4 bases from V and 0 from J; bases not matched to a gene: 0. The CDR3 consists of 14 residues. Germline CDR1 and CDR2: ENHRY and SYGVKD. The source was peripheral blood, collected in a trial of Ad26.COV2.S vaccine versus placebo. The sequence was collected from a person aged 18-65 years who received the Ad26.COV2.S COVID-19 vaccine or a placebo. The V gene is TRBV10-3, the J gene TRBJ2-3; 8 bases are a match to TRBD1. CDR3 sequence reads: CAISGDRSTDTQYF. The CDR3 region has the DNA TGTGCCATCAGTGGGGACAGGAGCACAGATACGCAGTATTTT.